These 9 T cell receptor beta chains share one sample of origin, sequenced in a study of cytomegalovirus exposure and HLA in healthy donors (dated by TCRdb to about 2017). To prepare the library, the immunoSEQ multiplex PCR assay was applied. This is the immuneACCESS table as TCRdb keeps it, with only in-frame sequences that have V and J called. A part of the clones is gone; compared with another copy, unresolved V genes explain less than half, and the rest is unexplained. Counted in this sample were fewer than 150,000 clones; 80% to 90% of them appeared once. The ten biggest clones cover about 4.4% of the sample. The sample was PBMCs. These TCRs come from a man aged 18-30 years in good health and CMV-seropositive.

This rearrangement joins TRBV4-3 to TRBJ1-2; D ambiguous. The CDR3 is 14 amino acids. The germline CDR1 and CDR2 sequences are LGHNA and YSLEER. Trimming took off 4 bases at V and 4 bases at J, with 13 bases between the two ends. The CDR3 coding sequence is TGCGCCAGCAGCCGCTCACAGCAGACCTATGGCTACACCTTC. Its protein product is CASSRSQQTYGYTF.

The chain couples TRBV4-1 to TRBJ2-2; TRBD2 agrees at 11 bases. The V segment lost 1 base and the J segment 3 bases; nucleotides outside the gene matches: 7. Germline lookup yields CDR1 MGHRA and CDR2 YSYEKL. The CDR3 covers 18 residues. CDR3: CASSQGLKGLADTGELFF. The CDR3 coding sequence is TGCGCCAGCAGCCAAGGTCTGAAGGGACTAGCGGACACCGGGGAGCTGTTTTTT.

V is TRBV6-6 and J is TRBJ1-3, with D possibly TRBD1 on 5 matching bases. Trimming took off 7 bases at V and 0 bases at J, with 13 bases between the two ends. The CDR3 length is 15 residues. The germline CDR1 and CDR2 sequences are MNHNY and SVGAGI (reference sequence). CDR3: CASTRVQVSGNTIYF. The CDR3 nucleotides are TGTGCCAGCACTCGCGTACAGGTCTCTGGAAACACCATATATTTT.

This chain uses TRBV2 with TRBJ1-5; D perhaps matches TRBD1 (5 bases). CDR1 SNHLY and CDR2 FYNNEI come from the germline V gene. Trimming stripped 5 bases from V and 4 bases from J, with 15 bases between. The CDR3 consists of 15 residues. The CDR3 loop is CASSPMGQLNQPQHF. For the CDR3, the DNA is TGTGCCAGCAGTCCAATGGGGCAGCTGAATCAGCCCCAGCATTTT. Combining the CDR3 with reference TRBV2 and TRBJ1-5 gives the whole variable domain EPEVTQTPSHQVTQMGQEVILRCVPISNHLYFYWYRQILGQKVEFLVSFYNNEISEKSEIFDDQFSVERPDGSNFTLKIRSTKLEDSAMYFCASSPMGQLNQPQHFGDGTRLSIL.

This chain connects TRBV19 to TRBJ1-2; 7 bases match TRBD1. Looked up from germline, CDR1 is LNHDA and CDR2 is SQIVND (reference sequence). This CDR3 comprises 14 residues. Trimming removed 2 bases from V and 5 bases from J; junction bases left unmatched: 5. CDR3 loop: CASSIMGTAYGYTF. The CDR3 bases are TGTGCCAGTAGTATAATGGGGACAGCTTATGGCTACACCTTC.

The V gene is TRBV21-1, the J gene TRBJ2-7; the D call TRBD1 from the table was never checked on the DNA. TRBV21-1 is noted as a pseudogene. The CDR3 is made up of 13 amino acids. The CDR3 sequence: CASRQGMTYEQYF. CDR3 coding DNA: TGTGCCAGCAGACAGGGGATGACCTACGAGCAGTACTTC.

This chain uses TRBV27 with TRBJ2-1, with TRBD1 identical over 10 bases. Looked up from germline, CDR1 is MNHEY and CDR2 is SMNVEV (reference sequence). There are 15 residues in the CDR3. Trimming took 6 bases from V and 8 from J; bases not matched to a gene: 10. The CDR3 bases are TGTGCCAGCAGACTTGCCCTTGGACAGGGGGATGAGCAGTTCTTC. Protein sequence: CASRLALGQGDEQFF.

In DNA, the CDR3 is TGTGCCAGCAGCTTAGCGCCGGGACAGACCTACAATGAGCAGTTCTTC. Translated: CASSLAPGQTYNEQFF. The chain uses TRBV7-6 and TRBJ2-1; 7 bases map to TRBD1. The CDR3 runs 16 residues. Germline V gene data show CDR1 as SGHVS and CDR2 as FNYEAQ. V lost 0 bases, J lost 2 bases, and 4 bases stayed unmatched.

This rearrangement joins TRBV7-6 to TRBJ1-6; D unresolved. This CDR3 has 16 amino acids. The germline V and J ends were trimmed by 2 bases and 5 bases, with 13 bases remaining between them. The germline gives CDR1 SGHVS, CDR2 FNYEAQ. The CDR3 sequence is CASSLSSGIDNSPLHF. For the CDR3, the DNA is TGTGCCAGCAGCTTATCGTCCGGGATTGATAATTCACCCCTCCACTTT.